This TCR beta chain was recovered during a study of beta chain features in type 1 diabetes. Whole-study results and caveats: VDJ junctions from patients with type 1 diabetes contained fewer insertions and more deletions. Possibly, sequencing cDNA over-represented cells that had high TCR expression levels. Shortening that was moderate but significant affected the TCRB CDR3s of Type 1 diabetes patients in all four CD4+ subsets.

Germline V gene sequence: CDR1 SGHRS, CDR2 YFSETQ. The V gene end was trimmed by 1 base and the J gene end by 0 bases; junction bases not matched to a gene: 5. The CDR3 length is 17 residues. Cells sorted by CD45RO/CCR7/CD25/CD127/CD95/CD27 comprised CD4+ naive, central memory, regulatory and stem cell-like memory cells. The whole isolated RNA underwent reverse transcription, so sequencing captured expressed TCRB transcripts. TCRdb's copy holds only in-frame clones and misses some; the assay was immunoSEQ multiplex PCR. The sample yields 250,000 to 300,000 clones, roughly 25% seen once. This clone was detected only a few times. Its matching antigen is unknown.

Sequenced input: naive CD4+ T cells from blood. This sequence joins TRBV5-1 and TRBJ2-1, with 9 bases lining up with TRBD2. The TCR sequence derives from a woman under 40 with type 1 diabetes. CDR3 nucleotide sequence: TGCGCCAGCAGCTTGCTCGGTAGCGGGAGCTCCTACAATGAGCAGTTCTTC. As protein: CASSLLGSGSSYNEQFF.